This T cell receptor beta chain is drawn from a study of shared clonotypes between healthy human individuals. About this clone itself: The antigen remains unidentified.

Among the donors, all were Caucasian adults who lived in Nashville, Tennessee. About 90 million PBMCs per unsorted sample were used for genomic DNA. Germline lookup yields CDR1 SNHLY and CDR2 FYNNEI. Germline trimming cut 7 bases from V and 13 bases from J; bases unmatched to any gene: 13. The CDR3 is 13 amino acids. Deep-level settings were used for running the assay. Libraries were prepared by immunoSEQ multiplex PCR; TCRdb keeps only in-frame clonotypes and omits some of them. The sample has hundreds of thousands of clones; around 80% are singletons. Study-wide findings and caveats: In having few donors, the study represented limited genetic and exposure-history diversity.

Sequencing was done on a sample of PBMCs. The TCR originated in a woman in her 40s in good health. Some clones in this sample may be carry-over from other donors' samples. The chain employs TRBV2 and TRBJ2-1; 7 bases are shared with TRBD2. The CDR3 DNA sequence: TGTGCCAGCACCCTAGGGAGGGCGGGATTTCAGTTCTTC. The encoded protein is CASTLGRAGFQFF.